These 2 T cell receptor beta chains came from one sample sequenced in a study of PD-L1 blockade in urothelial cancer. Stated time point: peripheral blood 6 weeks after treatment start. The data were produced by immunoSEQ multiplex PCR, yet TCRdb's version contains in-frame clones alone and is incomplete. This table holds tens of thousands of clones, approximately 86% found once. Sequencing used PBMCs, obtained around atezolizumab (anti-PD-L1) treatment. The receptors come from a man aged 55 to 69 with urothelial cancer.

V and J are TRBV5-1 and TRBJ2-5, with 13 nucleotides matching TRBD2. The V gene end was trimmed by 3 bases and the J gene end by 5 bases; junction bases not matched to a gene: 10. This CDR3 has 17 residues. In germline, CDR1 is SGHRS, CDR2 YFSETQ. The CDR3 sequence is CASSSPTSGGWMETQYF. The CDR3 nucleotides read TGCGCCAGCAGCTCCCCGACTAGCGGGGGGTGGATGGAGACCCAGTACTTC.

The chain couples TRBV5-6 to TRBJ2-1, with 9 nucleotides matching TRBD1. The length of the CDR3 is 16 residues. V trimming: 7 bases; J trimming: 7 bases; junction bases outside the gene matches: 15. CDR1 and CDR2 from the germline V gene are SGHDT and YYEEEE. Here the CDR3 DNA reads TGTGCCAGCTGTAGAGCCGGGACAGGGTGGTATAATGAGCAGTTCTTC. Protein: CASCRAGTGWYNEQFF. Using reference TRBV5-6 and TRBJ2-1 for the parts outside the CDR3, the full variable domain is DAGVTQSPTHLIKTRGQQVTLRCSPKSGHDTVSWYQQALGQGPQFIFQYYEEEERQRGNFPDRFSGHQFPNYSSELNVNALLLGDSALYLCASCRAGTGWYNEQFFGPGTRLTVL.